The source of this T cell receptor (beta chain) is a study of blood T cells in healthy people across ages. Study-wide background: There was about one barcoded beta molecule captured by template switching per two T cells.

Findings and limits, study-wide: Older age went with lower TCR beta diversity per million T cells, in a roughly linear way. Naive T cell percentage strongly correlated with TCR beta diversity.

For the second PCR, which ran for roughly 7 to 11 cycles, a sample-barcoded 5' primer and a J-beta primer mix were used. TCRdb itself ran the 5' RACE reads through MiXCR, one entry per CDR3 protein. The table has fewer than 950,000 distinct CDR3 sequences, approximately 55% seen once. On this clonotype: Its antigen is currently unknown.

Trimming shortened V by 5 bases and J by 3 bases, and 14 bases separated the two germline ends. This CDR3 is built from 16 residues. From germline, CDR1 is SGHVS and CDR2 FNYEAQ. The rearrangement joins TRBV7-6 to TRBJ2-6, with no clear D. This TCR derives from an elderly man in good health. The sample was blood. The CDR3, as DNA: TGTGCCAGCAGCCCGGGCCTCGTGAATGGGGCCAACGTCCTGACTTTC. This codes for CASSPGLVNGANVLTF.